One T cell receptor (beta chain) is described in this entry. The sample comes from a study of blood T cell repertoires in COVID-19. Study details: The study drew acute and convalescent COVID-19 samples from the United States, Italy and Spain.

TCRdb's table, derived via immunoSEQ multiplex PCR, lists solely in-frame clones and lacks some. Seen here are fewer than 150,000 clones, about 78% observed once, and the top ten hold over 9.5%. Germline V gene sequence: CDR1 MGHDK, CDR2 SYGVNS. CDR3 size: 14 residues. V lost 1 base and J lost 2, with 9 bases in between. The TCR was taken from a man between 60 and 75 years old who had recovered from COVID-19. Material: peripheral blood. V usage is TRBV25-1 and J usage is TRBJ2-7, with D uncertain. In DNA, the CDR3 is TGTGCCAGCAGTGAATCGGTCGGAGCCTACGAGCAGTACTTC. Amino acid sequence: CASSESVGAYEQYF.